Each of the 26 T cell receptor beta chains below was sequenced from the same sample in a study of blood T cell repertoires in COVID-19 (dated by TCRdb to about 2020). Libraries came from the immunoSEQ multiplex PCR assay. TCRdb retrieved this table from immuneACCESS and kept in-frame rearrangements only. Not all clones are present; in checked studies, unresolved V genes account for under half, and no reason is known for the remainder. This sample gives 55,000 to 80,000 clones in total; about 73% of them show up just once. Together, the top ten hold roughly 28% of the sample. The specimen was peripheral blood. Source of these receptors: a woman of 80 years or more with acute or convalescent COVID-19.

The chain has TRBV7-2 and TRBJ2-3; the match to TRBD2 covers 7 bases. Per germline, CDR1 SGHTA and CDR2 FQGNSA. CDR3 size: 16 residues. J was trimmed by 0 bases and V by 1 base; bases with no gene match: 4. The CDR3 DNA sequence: TGTGCCAGCAGCTTAGAGCTAGCGGCTAGCACAGATACGCAGTATTTT. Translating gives CASSLELAASTDTQYF.

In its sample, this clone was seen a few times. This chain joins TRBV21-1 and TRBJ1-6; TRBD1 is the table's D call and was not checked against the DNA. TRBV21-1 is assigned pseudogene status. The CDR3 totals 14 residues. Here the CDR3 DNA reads TGTGCCAGCAGCTCCAGGGGTATGGATTCACCCCTCCACTTT. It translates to CASSSRGMDSPLHF.

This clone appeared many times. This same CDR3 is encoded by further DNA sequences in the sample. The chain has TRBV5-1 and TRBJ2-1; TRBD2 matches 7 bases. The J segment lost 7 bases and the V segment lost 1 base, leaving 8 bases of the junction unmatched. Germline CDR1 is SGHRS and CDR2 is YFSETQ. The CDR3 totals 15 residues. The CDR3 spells CASSLRASGLNEQFF. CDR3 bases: TGCGCCAGCAGCTTGAGGGCTAGCGGACTGAATGAGCAGTTCTTC.

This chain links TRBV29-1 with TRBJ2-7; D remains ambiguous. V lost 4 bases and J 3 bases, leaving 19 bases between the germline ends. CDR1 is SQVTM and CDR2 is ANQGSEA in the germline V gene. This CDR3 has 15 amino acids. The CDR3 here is CSVVLLDRGLYEQYF. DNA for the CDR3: TGCAGCGTTGTTTTACTGGATCGCGGTCTCTACGAGCAGTACTTC.

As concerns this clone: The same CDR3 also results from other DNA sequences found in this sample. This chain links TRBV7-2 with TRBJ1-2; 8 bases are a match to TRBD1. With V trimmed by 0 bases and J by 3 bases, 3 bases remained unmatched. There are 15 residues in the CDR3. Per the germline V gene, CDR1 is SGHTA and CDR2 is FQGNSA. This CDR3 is CASSLAGTGYYGYTF. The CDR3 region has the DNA TGTGCCAGCAGCTTAGCCGGGACAGGATACTATGGCTACACCTTC.

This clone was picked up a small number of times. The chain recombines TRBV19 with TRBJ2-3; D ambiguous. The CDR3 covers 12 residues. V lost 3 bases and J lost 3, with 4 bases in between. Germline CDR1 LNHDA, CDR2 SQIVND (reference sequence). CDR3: CASSIRTDTQYF. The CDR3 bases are TGTGCCAGTAGTATCCGGACAGATACGCAGTATTTT.

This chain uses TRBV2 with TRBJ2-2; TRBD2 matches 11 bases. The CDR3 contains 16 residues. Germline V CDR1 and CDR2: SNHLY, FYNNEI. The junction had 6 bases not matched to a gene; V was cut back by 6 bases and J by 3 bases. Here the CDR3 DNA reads TGTGCCAGCAGATCGGGACTAGCGGCTCACACCGGGGAGCTGTTTTTT. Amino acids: CASRSGLAAHTGELFF.

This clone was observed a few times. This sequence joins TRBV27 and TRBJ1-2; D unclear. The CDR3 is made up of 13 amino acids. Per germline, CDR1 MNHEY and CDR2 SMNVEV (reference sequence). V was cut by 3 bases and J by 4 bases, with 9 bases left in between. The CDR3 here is CASSLSGRYGYTF. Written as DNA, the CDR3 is TGTGCCAGCAGTTTGAGTGGTCGCTATGGCTACACCTTC.

CDR3 DNA: TGTGCCAGCAGCTTACAAGGCCGGGAGACGGATACGCAGTATTTT. It yields the protein CASSLQGRETDTQYF. The gene calls are TRBV7-9 and TRBJ2-3, with D maybe TRBD2 (6 bases). V lost 2 bases and J lost 6, with 15 bases in between. This CDR3 contains 15 residues. Germline V lookup: CDR1 SEHNR, CDR2 FQNEAQ (reference sequence). The variable domain in full, with the rest retrieved from reference TRBV7-9 and TRBJ2-3, is DTGVSQNPRHKITKRGQNVTFRCDPISEHNRLYWYRQTLGQGPEFLTYFQNEAQLEKSRLLSDRFSAERPKGSFSTLEIQRTEQGDSAMYLCASSLQGRETDTQYFGPGTRLTVL.

Here the CDR3 reads CASSVGPSGGGLDTQYF. The CDR3 DNA follows: TGTGCCAGCAGCGTAGGGCCTTCAGGAGGTGGTTTAGATACGCAGTATTTT. The rearrangement joins TRBV9 to TRBJ2-3, with a weak D call TRBD2 (5 bases). The CDR3 spans 17 residues. The V end was cut by 0 bases, the J end by 5 bases, with 19 bases between. Germline V lookup: CDR1 SGDLS, CDR2 YYNGEE.

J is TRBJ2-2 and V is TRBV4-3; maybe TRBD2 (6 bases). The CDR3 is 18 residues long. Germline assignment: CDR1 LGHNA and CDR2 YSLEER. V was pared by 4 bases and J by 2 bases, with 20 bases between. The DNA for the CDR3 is TGCGCCAGCAGCCCAGGGACTTCAGGCCCCACAAACACCGGGGAGCTGTTTTTT. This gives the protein CASSPGTSGPTNTGELFF.

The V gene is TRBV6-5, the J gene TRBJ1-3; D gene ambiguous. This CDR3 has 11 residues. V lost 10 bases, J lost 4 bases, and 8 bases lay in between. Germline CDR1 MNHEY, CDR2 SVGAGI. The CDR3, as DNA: TGTGCCACCCACCGGGGAAACACCATATATTTT. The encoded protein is CATHRGNTIYF.

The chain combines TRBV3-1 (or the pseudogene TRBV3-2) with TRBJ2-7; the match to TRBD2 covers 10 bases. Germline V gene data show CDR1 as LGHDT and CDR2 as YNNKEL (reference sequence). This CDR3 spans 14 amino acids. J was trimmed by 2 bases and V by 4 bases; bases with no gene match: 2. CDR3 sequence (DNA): TGTGCCAGCAGCCGGACTAGCGGTCCCTACGAGCAGTACTTC. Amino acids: CASSRTSGPYEQYF.

Written as DNA, the CDR3 is TGTGCCACCGGGACAGGGGGGACCTACGAGCAGTACTTC. This codes for CATGTGGTYEQYF. The V and J genes are TRBV19 and TRBJ2-7, with 11 bases identical to TRBD1. J lost 2 bases, V lost 10 bases, and 4 bases had no gene match. This CDR3 spans 13 amino acids. Per the germline V gene, CDR1 is LNHDA and CDR2 is SQIVND (reference sequence). The whole variable domain, filled in from reference TRBV19 and TRBJ2-7, reads DGGITQSPKYLFRKEGQNVTLSCEQNLNHDAMYWYRQDPGQGLRLIYYSQIVNDFQKGDIAEGYSVSREKKESFPLTVTSAQKNPTAFYLCATGTGGTYEQYFGPGTRLTVT.

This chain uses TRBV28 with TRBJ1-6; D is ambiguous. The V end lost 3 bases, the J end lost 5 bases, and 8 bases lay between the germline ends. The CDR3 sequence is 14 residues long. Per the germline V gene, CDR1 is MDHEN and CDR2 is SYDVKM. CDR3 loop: CASSFRGNNSPLHF. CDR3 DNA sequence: TGTGCCAGCAGTTTCCGCGGTAATAATTCACCCCTCCACTTT.

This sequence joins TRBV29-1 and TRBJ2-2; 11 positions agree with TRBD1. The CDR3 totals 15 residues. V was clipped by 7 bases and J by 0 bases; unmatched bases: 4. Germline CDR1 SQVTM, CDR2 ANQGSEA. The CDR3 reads CSGRTGGPNTGELFF. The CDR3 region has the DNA TGCAGCGGACGGACAGGGGGCCCGAACACCGGGGAGCTGTTTTTT.

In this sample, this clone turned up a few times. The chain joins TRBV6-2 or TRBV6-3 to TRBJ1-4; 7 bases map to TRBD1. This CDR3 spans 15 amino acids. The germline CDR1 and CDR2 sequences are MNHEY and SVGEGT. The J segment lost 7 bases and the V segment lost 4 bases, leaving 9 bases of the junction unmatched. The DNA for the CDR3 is TGTGCCAGCAGTTCCGGACAGGATCGTGGTGAAAAACTGTTTTTT. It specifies CASSSGQDRGEKLFF.

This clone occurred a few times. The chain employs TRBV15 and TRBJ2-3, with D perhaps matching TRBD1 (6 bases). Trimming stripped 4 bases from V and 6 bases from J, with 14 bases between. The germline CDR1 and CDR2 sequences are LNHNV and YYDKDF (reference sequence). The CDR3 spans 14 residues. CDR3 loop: CATSMGAQVDTQYF. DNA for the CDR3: TGTGCCACCAGCATGGGGGCCCAAGTCGATACGCAGTATTTT.

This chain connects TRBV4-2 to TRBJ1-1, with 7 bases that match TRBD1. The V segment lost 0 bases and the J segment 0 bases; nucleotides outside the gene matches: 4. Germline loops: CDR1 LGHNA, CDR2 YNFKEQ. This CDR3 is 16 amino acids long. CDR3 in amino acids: CASSQEQTGVNTEAFF. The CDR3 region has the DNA TGTGCCAGCAGCCAAGAGCAAACAGGGGTGAACACTGAAGCTTTCTTT.

CDR3: CASSLVGTGNTEAFF. The DNA for the CDR3 is TGTGCCAGCAGCTTAGTAGGGACAGGAAACACTGAAGCTTTCTTT. The V call is TRBV11-3, the J call TRBJ1-1; 8 nucleotides agree with TRBD1. V shed 1 base, J shed 2 bases, and the junction held 3 bases outside the gene matches. The CDR3 is 15 residues long. CDR1 is SGHNT and CDR2 is YENEEA in the germline V gene.

CDR3 sequence: CASSLRGGYEKLFF. The CDR3 DNA follows: TGTGCCAGCAGCTTGCGAGGCGGTTATGAAAAACTGTTTTTT. The chain links TRBV5-5 to TRBJ1-4; D not resolved. Trimming removed 1 base from V and 6 bases from J, with 10 bases in between. Germline CDR1 and CDR2: SGHKS and YYEKEE (reference sequence). This CDR3 is built from 14 residues. The entire variable domain, with the rest obtained from reference TRBV5-5 and TRBJ1-4, is as follows: DAGVTQSPTHLIKTRGQQVTLRCSPISGHKSVSWYQQVLGQGPQFIFQYYEKEERGRGNFPDRFSARQFPNYSSELNVNALLLGDSALYLCASSLRGGYEKLFFGSGTQLSVL.

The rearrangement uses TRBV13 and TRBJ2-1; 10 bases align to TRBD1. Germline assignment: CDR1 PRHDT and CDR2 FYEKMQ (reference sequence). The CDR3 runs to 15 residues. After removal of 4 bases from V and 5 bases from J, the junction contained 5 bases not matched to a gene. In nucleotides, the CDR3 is TGTGCCAGCAGCTGGGACAGGGGTGTCCACAATGAGCAGTTCTTC. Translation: CASSWDRGVHNEQFF.

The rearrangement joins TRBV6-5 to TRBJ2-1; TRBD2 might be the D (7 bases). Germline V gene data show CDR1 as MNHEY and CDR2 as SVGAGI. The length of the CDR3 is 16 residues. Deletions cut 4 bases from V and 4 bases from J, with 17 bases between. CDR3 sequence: CASSLGGLSVYNEQFF. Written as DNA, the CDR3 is TGTGCCAGCAGTTTGGGGGGGCTTAGCGTATACAATGAGCAGTTCTTC.

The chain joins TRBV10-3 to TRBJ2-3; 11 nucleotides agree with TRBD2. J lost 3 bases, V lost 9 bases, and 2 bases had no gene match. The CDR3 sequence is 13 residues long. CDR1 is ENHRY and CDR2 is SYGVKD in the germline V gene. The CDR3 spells CAILAGGTDTQYF. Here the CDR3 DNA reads TGTGCCATTCTAGCGGGAGGTACAGATACGCAGTATTTT.

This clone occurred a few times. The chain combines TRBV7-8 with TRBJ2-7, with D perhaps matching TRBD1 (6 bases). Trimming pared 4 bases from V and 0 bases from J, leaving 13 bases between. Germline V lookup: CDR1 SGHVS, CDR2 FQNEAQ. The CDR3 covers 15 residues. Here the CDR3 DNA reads TGTGCCAGCAGCTACTTACAGGGTAGCTCCTACGAGCAGTACTTC. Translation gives CASSYLQGSSYEQYF.

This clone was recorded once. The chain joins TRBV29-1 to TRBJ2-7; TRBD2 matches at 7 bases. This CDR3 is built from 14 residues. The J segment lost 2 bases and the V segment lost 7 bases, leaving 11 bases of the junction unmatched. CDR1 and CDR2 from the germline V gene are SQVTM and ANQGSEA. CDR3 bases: TGCAGCGGCGGCTTGGGGAGGGAAACCTACGAGCAGTACTTC. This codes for CSGGLGRETYEQYF.